The 13 T cell receptor beta chains in this list originate from one sample, sequenced in a study of vaccination effects on CD4 cells after COVID-19. The assay was immunoSEQ multiplex PCR, and TCRdb's table has in-frame clones only and misses some. The data contain about 22,000 clones, more than 60% of them singletons. These TCRs' antigens remain unknown. Antigen-specific CD4+ T cells expanded by the ViraFEST assay with viral peptide pools were then sequenced. Subsequent to roughly 9 days of culture, CD4+ T cells were isolated. PCR showed that the person got SARS-CoV-2 infection at some point between March and December 2020. The source material was CD4+ T cells from PBMCs cultured with a peptide pool, sampled before COVID-19 vaccination. The receptors stem from a human donor who had a prior SARS-CoV-2 infection.

This clone was recorded a few times. This chain uses TRBV7-8 with TRBJ1-2, with 9 bases aligning to TRBD1. Germline-derived CDR1 and CDR2 are SGHVS and FQNEAQ. This CDR3 has 15 amino acids. The junction had 11 bases not matched to a gene; V was cut back by 4 bases and J by 8 bases. CDR3 region: CASSSSSQGAGGYTF. CDR3 DNA sequence: TGTGCCAGCAGCTCATCGTCACAGGGGGCTGGGGGCTACACCTTC. Based on the CDR3 plus reference TRBV7-8 and TRBJ1-2, the full variable domain is GAGVSQSPRYKVAKRGQDVALRCDPISGHVSLFWYQQALGQGPEFLTYFQNEAQLDKSGLPSDRFFAERPEGSVSTLKIQRTQQEDSAVYLCASSSSSQGAGGYTFGSGTRLTVV.

The gene calls are TRBV7-9 and TRBJ1-3; 8 bases are a match to TRBD1. The CDR3 has 16 residues. The junction had 6 bases not matched to a gene; V was cut back by 5 bases and J by 0 bases. Germline CDR1 and CDR2: SEHNR and FQNEAQ (reference sequence). The CDR3 bases are TGTGCCAGCAGCATCGGACAGGGACTCTCTGGAAACACCATATATTTT. Encoded protein: CASSIGQGLSGNTIYF.

The V and J genes are TRBV9 and TRBJ1-6; no reliable D call. Trimming shortened V by 0 bases and J by 0 bases, and 7 bases separated the two germline ends. The germline V gene encodes CDR1 SGDLS and CDR2 YYNGEE. This CDR3 is built from 16 residues. The CDR3 DNA reads TGTGCCAGCAGCGTAGACACGAGCTCCTATAATTCACCCCTCCACTTT. It specifies CASSVDTSSYNSPLHF.

With respect to this clone: The junction does not match germline at one end; this may be a read error. This rearrangement joins TRBV7-7 to TRBJ2-5; D is perhaps TRBD1 (5 bases). Per germline, CDR1 SSHAT and CDR2 FNYEAQ (reference sequence). The CDR3 loop spans 14 amino acids. For the CDR3, the DNA is TGTGCTAGCAGCTCGACAGTATACGAAGAGACCCAGTACTTC. Translating gives CASSSTVYEETQYF.

The chain is built from TRBV4-3 and TRBJ2-2; 8 bases are shared with TRBD2. In germline, CDR1 is LGHNA, CDR2 YSLEER. The V and J ends lost 0 bases and 5 bases, in that order; junction bases with no gene match: 8. The CDR3 sequence is 17 residues long. The CDR3 spells CASSQEVGRARTGELFF. The CDR3 region has the DNA TGCGCCAGCAGCCAAGAAGTCGGGAGGGCCCGAACCGGGGAGCTGTTTTTT.

The chain couples TRBV7-3 to TRBJ2-3; 9 bases match TRBD2. Trimming at V came to 5 bases and at J to 1 base, leaving 13 bases not matched to a gene. This CDR3 contains 18 residues. Germline-derived CDR1 and CDR2 are SGHTA and FQGTGA. The chain's CDR3 is CASSRSGGLWGGTDTQYF. CDR3 DNA: TGTGCCAGCAGCCGTAGCGGGGGCCTCTGGGGGGGCACAGATACGCAGTATTTT.

The chain carries TRBV3-1 (or the pseudogene TRBV3-2) and TRBJ1-5; no firm D call. Trimming stripped 2 bases from V and 8 bases from J, with 7 bases between. Germline-derived CDR1 and CDR2 are LGHDT and YNNKEL (reference sequence). The CDR3 consists of 12 residues. CDR3 in DNA: TGTGCCAGCAGCCAACTCGGGGAGCCCCAGCATTTT. It encodes CASSQLGEPQHF.

In this sample, this clone turned up a few times. V gene TRBV19 combines with J gene TRBJ1-4; TRBD1 agrees at 9 bases. Trimming at V came to 5 bases and at J to 7 bases, leaving 20 bases not matched to a gene. The CDR3 length is 19 residues. CDR1 and CDR2 (germline): LNHDA, SQIVND (reference sequence). CDR3 coding DNA: TGTGCCAGTAGTGCGTATGGACAGGGGATCTCCGGTCCTACTGAAAAACTGTTTTTT. Translated: CASSAYGQGISGPTEKLFF.

V gene TRBV19 combines with J gene TRBJ1-5, with D perhaps TRBD1 (6 bases). CDR3 length equals 15 residues. The germline gives CDR1 LNHDA, CDR2 SQIVND (reference sequence). Trimming took off 9 bases at V and 4 bases at J, with 19 bases between the two ends. CDR3 DNA sequence: TGTGCCAGCTCCCCGGGGGCAGCGGGGAATCAGCCCCAGCATTTT. Residues: CASSPGAAGNQPQHF.

The rearrangement uses TRBV7-2 and TRBJ2-7; 7 positions agree with TRBD2. Germline V gives CDR1 SGHTA, CDR2 FQGNSA. The CDR3 loop spans 13 amino acids. The ends lost 2 bases at V and 3 bases at J; junction bases unmatched: 1. CDR3 sequence: CASSLRGDYEQYF. The CDR3 nucleotides read TGTGCCAGCAGCTTACGGGGGGACTACGAGCAGTACTTC.

The rearrangement uses TRBV2 and TRBJ2-3; either TRBD1 or TRBD2 may supply D (5 bases each). The CDR3 covers 13 residues. The germline V gene encodes CDR1 SNHLY and CDR2 FYNNEI. Trimming left V 8 bases short and J 0 bases short, with 9 bases between. The CDR3: CASAWDSTDTQYF. DNA of the CDR3: TGTGCCAGCGCCTGGGACAGCACAGATACGCAGTATTTT. The complete variable domain, with remaining parts taken from reference TRBV2 and TRBJ2-3, reads EPEVTQTPSHQVTQMGQEVILRCVPISNHLYFYWYRQILGQKVEFLVSFYNNEISEKSEIFDDQFSVERPDGSNFTLKIRSTKLEDSAMYFCASAWDSTDTQYFGPGTRLTVL.

V and J are TRBV5-1 and TRBJ1-2, with 10 bases that match TRBD1. CDR1 and CDR2 from the germline V gene are SGHRS and YFSETQ. This CDR3 contains 16 residues. V gave up 3 bases and J gave up 7 bases; unmatched junction bases: 12. The CDR3 is CASSSYQTGGAGGYTF. The CDR3, as DNA: TGCGCCAGCAGCTCATATCAGACAGGGGGCGCGGGTGGCTACACCTTC. The full variable domain, with the rest looked up from reference TRBV5-1 and TRBJ1-2, is KAGVTQTPRYLIKTRGQQVTLSCSPISGHRSVSWYQQTPGQGLQFLFEYFSETQRNKGNFPGRFSGRQFSNSRSEMNVSTLELGDSALYLCASSSYQTGGAGGYTFGSGTRLTVV.

In its sample, this clone was seen a few times. This chain links TRBV2 with TRBJ2-1; D gene unclear. The CDR3 totals 14 residues. Trimming stripped 0 bases from V and 6 bases from J, with 9 bases between. Germline V lookup: CDR1 SNHLY, CDR2 FYNNEI. In DNA form, the CDR3 reads TGTGCCAGCAGTGAAGCGCTTGCCCTCAATGAGCAGTTCTTC. This encodes CASSEALALNEQFF.